This T cell receptor beta chain was captured by sequencing in a study of cytomegalovirus exposure and HLA in healthy donors. Study-wide context: HLA-typed donors contributed about 85 million unique TCRs, which were held in an early data release. Overall study findings and caveats: Beyond CMV serostatus, there was no information to go on about immune exposure. Some V segments, TRBV6-2 and TRBV6-3 among them, were indistinguishable and were therefore excluded.

Researchers ran the PCR with 60 Vbeta and 13 Jbeta primers. Data came from immunoSEQ multiplex PCR; TCRdb stores just in-frame clones and leaves some out. Of 35,000 to 50,000 clones listed, over 70% are singletons. On this clone: Its antigen remains unidentified.

The CDR3 spans 13 residues. Looked up from germline, CDR1 is LNHDA and CDR2 is SQIVND (reference sequence). V was cut by 5 bases and J by 8 bases, with 15 bases left in between. The donors, nominally healthy at sampling, likely had unrecorded immune exposures. The sequenced material came from PBMCs. J is TRBJ1-2 and V is TRBV19; a weak D match, TRBD1 (6 bases). The TCR originated in a man over 45 in good health and CMV-seronegative. In DNA form, the CDR3 reads TGTGCCAGTAGTCCGGACAGAGGTGGAGGCTACACCTTC. It yields the protein CASSPDRGGGYTF.